This TCR beta chain is drawn from a study of beta chain features in type 1 diabetes. Study-wide points: In every one of the four CD4+ subsets, TCRB CDR3s were moderately but significantly shorter in Type 1 diabetes patients.

Trimming took 5 bases from V and 5 from J, leaving 11 bases between them. CDR1 SGHTA and CDR2 FQGNSA come from the germline V gene. This CDR3 is 13 amino acids long. All of the sorted populations showed purity greater than 95%. Expressed TCRB transcripts were sequenced because the isolated RNA had all been reverse transcribed beforehand. The table came from immunoSEQ multiplex PCR; TCRdb's copy has only in-frame clones and leaves some out. The repertoire has 680,000 or so clones, about an eighth of them found once; the top ten carry approximately 0.022%. Remarks on this clone: The antigen is undetermined.

J is TRBJ2-3 and V is TRBV7-2, with no clear D. The source material was naive CD4+ T cells from blood. The origin of this receptor is a man younger than 35 with type 1 diabetes. This CDR3 reads CASSLSTGDTQYF. The CDR3 region has the DNA TGTGCCAGCAGCCTCTCCACGGGAGATACGCAGTATTTT.